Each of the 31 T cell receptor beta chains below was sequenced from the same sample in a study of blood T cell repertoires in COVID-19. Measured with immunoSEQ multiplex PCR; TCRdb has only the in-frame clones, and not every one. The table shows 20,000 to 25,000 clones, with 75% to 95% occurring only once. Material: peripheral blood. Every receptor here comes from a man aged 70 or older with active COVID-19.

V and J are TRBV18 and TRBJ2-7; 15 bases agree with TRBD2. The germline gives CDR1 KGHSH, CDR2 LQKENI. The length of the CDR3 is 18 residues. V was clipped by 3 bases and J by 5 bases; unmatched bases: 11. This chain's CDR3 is CASSPLRTSGRASNEQYF. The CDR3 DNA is TGTGCCAGCTCACCCTTGAGGACTAGCGGGAGGGCCAGTAACGAGCAGTACTTC.

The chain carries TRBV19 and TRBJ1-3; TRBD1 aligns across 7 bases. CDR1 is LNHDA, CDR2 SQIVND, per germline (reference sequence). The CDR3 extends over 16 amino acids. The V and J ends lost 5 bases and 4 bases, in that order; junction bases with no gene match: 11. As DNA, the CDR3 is TGTGCCAGTAGTCTAAGACAGGGAACTGTCGGAAACACCATATATTTT. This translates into CASSLRQGTVGNTIYF.

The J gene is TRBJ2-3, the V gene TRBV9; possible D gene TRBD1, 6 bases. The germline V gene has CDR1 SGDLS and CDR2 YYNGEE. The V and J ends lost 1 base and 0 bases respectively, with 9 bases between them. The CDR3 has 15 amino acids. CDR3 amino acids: CASSVRDTSTDTQYF. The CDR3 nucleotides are TGTGCCAGCAGCGTACGGGACACCAGCACAGATACGCAGTATTTT.

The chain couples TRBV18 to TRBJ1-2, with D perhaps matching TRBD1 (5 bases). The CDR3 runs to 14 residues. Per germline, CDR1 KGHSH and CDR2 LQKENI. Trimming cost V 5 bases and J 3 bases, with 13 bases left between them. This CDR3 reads CASSLTDFYYGYTF. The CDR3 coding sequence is TGTGCCAGCTCATTGACAGACTTCTACTATGGCTACACCTTC.

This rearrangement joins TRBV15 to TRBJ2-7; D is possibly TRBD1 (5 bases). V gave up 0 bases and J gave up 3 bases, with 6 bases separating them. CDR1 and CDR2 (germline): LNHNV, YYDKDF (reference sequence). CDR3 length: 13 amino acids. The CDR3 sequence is CATSRDQGYEQYF. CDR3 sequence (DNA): TGTGCCACCAGCAGAGATCAGGGCTACGAGCAGTACTTC. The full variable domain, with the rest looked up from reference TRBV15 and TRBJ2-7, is DAMVIQNPRYQVTQFGKPVTLSCSQTLNHNVMYWYQQKSSQAPKLLFHYYDKDFNNEADTPDNFQSRRPNTSFCFLDIRSPGLGDTAMYLCATSRDQGYEQYFGPGTRLTVT.

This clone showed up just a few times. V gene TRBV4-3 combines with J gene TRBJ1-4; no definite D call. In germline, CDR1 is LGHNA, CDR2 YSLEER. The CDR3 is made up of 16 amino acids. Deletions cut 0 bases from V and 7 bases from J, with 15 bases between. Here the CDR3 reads CASSQDLGVLGEKLFF. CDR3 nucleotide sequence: TGCGCCAGCAGCCAAGATCTCGGGGTTCTGGGTGAAAAACTGTTTTTT.

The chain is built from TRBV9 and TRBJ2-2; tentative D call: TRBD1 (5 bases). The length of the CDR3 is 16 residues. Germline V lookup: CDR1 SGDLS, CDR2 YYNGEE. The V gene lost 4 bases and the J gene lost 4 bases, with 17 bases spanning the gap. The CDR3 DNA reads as TGTGCCAGCAGCTCATACAGGCAGGGTGGCACCGGGGAGCTGTTTTTT. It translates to CASSSYRQGGTGELFF.

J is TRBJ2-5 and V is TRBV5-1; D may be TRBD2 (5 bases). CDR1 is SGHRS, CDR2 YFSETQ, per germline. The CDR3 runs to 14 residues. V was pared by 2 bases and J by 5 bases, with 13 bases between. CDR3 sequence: CASSLRPGGETQYF. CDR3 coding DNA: TGCGCCAGCAGCTTAAGGCCCGGCGGGGAGACCCAGTACTTC.

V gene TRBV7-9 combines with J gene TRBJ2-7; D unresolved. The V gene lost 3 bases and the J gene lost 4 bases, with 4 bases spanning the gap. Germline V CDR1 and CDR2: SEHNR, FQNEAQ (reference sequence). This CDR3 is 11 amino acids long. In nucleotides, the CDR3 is TGTGCCAGCAGCTTTTCGTACGAGCAGTACTTC. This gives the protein CASSFSYEQYF.

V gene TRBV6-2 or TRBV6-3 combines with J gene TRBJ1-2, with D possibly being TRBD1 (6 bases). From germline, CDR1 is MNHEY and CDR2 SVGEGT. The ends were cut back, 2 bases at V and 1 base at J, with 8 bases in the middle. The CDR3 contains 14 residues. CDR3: CASSYLGGNYGYTF. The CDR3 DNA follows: TGTGCCAGCAGTTACCTAGGGGGTAACTATGGCTACACCTTC.

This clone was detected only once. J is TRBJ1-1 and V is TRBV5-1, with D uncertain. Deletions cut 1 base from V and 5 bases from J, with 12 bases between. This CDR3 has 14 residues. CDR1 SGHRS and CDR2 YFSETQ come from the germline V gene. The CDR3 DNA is TGCGCCAGCAGCTTGACGTTGGGGAGGACTGAAGCTTTCTTT. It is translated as CASSLTLGRTEAFF.

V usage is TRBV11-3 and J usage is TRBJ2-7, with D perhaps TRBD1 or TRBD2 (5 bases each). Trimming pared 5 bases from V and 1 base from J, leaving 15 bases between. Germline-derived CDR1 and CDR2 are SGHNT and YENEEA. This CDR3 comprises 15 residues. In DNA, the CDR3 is TGTGCCAGCAGCCTAGGGGCTAGCACATCCTACGAGCAGTACTTC. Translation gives CASSLGASTSYEQYF.

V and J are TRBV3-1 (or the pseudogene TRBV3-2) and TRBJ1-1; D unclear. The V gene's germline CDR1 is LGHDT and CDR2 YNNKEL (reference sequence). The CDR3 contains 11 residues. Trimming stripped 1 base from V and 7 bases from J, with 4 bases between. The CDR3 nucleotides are TGTGCCAGCAGCCAAGGTTATGAAGCTTTCTTT. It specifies CASSQGYEAFF.

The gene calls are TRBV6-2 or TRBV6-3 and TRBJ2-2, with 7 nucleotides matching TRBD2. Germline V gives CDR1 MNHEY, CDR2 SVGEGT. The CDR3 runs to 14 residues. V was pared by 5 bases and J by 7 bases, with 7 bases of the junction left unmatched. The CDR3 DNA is TGTGCCAGCAGTCACAGCGCGGGGGTCGGGGAGCTGTTTTTT. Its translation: CASSHSAGVGELFF.

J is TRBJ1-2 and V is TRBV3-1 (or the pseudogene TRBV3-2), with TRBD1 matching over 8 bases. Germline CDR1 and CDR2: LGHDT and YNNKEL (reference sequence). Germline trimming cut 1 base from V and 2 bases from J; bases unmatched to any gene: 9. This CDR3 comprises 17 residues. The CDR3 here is CASSQGTGMVANYGYTF. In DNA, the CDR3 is TGTGCCAGCAGCCAAGGGACAGGGATGGTTGCGAACTATGGCTACACCTTC.

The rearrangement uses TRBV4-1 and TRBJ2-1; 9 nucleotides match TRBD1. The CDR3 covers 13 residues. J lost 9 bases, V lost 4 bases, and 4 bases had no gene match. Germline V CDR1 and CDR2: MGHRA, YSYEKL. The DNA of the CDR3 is TGCGCCAGCAGCCCCACAGGGGGCTCTGAGCAGTTCTTC. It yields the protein CASSPTGGSEQFF.

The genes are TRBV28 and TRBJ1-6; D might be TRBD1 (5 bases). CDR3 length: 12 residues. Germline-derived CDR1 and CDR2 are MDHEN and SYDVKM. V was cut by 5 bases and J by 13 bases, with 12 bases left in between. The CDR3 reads CASSLQRGPLHF. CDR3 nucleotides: TGTGCCAGCAGTCTCCAAAGGGGTCCCCTCCACTTT.

CDR3 sequence: CASSSIDGLAGRQQYF. The CDR3 DNA sequence: TGTGCCAGCAGTTCAATCGACGGACTAGCGGGAAGGCAGCAGTACTTC. This chain joins TRBV28 and TRBJ2-7, with 12 bases matching TRBD2. With 4 bases clipped from V and 8 bases from J, the junction kept 12 bases outside the gene matches. The germline gives CDR1 MDHEN, CDR2 SYDVKM. The CDR3 contains 16 residues.

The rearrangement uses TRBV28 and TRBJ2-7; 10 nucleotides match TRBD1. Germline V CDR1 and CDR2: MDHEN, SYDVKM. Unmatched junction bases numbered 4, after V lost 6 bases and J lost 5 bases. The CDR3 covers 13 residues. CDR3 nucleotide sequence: TGTGCCAGCAGCTCGGGACAGGGGCACGAGCAGTACTTC. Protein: CASSSGQGHEQYF.

CDR3 sequence: CASSPTAGTEAFF. CDR3 nucleotide sequence: TGTGCCAGCAGTCCAACAGCAGGCACTGAAGCTTTCTTT. The chain uses TRBV6-6 and TRBJ1-1; D call uncertain. In germline, CDR1 is MNHNY, CDR2 SVGAGI (reference sequence). The V end lost 5 bases, the J end lost 4 bases, and 11 bases lay between the germline ends. The CDR3 is 13 residues long.

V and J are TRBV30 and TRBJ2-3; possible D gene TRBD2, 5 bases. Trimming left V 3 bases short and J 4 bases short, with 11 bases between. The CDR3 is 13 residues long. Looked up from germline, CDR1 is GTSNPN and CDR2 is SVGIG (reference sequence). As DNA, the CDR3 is TGTGCCTGGAGCCCGGGGATCCCAGATACGCAGTATTTT. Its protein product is CAWSPGIPDTQYF.

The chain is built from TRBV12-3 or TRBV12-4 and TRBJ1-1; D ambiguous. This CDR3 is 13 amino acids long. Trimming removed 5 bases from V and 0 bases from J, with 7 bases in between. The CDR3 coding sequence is TGTGCCAGCAGTCGGGAGCTGAACACTGAAGCTTTCTTT. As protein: CASSRELNTEAFF.

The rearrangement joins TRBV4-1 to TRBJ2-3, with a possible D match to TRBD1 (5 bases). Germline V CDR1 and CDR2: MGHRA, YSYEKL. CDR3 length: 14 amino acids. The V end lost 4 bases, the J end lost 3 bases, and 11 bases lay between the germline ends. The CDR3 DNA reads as TGCGCCAGCAGCCTAGACAGTGTTACAGATACGCAGTATTTT. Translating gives CASSLDSVTDTQYF.

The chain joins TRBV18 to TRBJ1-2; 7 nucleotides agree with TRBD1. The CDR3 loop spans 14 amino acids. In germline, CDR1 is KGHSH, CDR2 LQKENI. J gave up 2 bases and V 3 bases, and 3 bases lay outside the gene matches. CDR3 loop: CASSPTGKNYGYTF. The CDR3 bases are TGTGCCAGCTCACCGACAGGGAAGAACTATGGCTACACCTTC.

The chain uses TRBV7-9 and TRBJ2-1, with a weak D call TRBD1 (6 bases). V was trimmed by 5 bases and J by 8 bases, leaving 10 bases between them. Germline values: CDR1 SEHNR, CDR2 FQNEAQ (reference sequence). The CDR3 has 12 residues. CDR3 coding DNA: TGTGCCAGCAGCCGGACAGTTCATGAGCAGTTCTTC. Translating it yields CASSRTVHEQFF.

CDR3 nucleotides: TGTGCCAGCAGTGTTGGACAGTTGATTAATGAAAAACTGTTTTTT. Amino acid sequence: CASSVGQLINEKLFF. The V call is TRBV6-2 or TRBV6-3, the J call TRBJ1-4; weak D call: TRBD1 (6 bases). Germline V gives CDR1 MNHEY, CDR2 SVGEGT. V was clipped by 5 bases and J by 4 bases, with 14 bases between them. The CDR3 has 15 amino acids.

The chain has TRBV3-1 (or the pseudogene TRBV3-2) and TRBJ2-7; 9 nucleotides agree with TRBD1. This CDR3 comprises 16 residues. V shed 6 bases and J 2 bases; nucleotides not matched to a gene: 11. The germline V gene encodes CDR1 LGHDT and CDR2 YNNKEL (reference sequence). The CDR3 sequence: CASRRTGVQDPYEQYF. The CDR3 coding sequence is TGTGCCAGCAGAAGGACAGGGGTGCAAGATCCCTACGAGCAGTACTTC.

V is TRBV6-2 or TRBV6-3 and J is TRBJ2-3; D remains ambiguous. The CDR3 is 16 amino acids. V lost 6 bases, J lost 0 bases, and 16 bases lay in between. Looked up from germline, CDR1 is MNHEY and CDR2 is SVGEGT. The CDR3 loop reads CASSLPVEPSTDTQYF. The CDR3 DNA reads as TGTGCCAGCAGCCTGCCCGTGGAGCCTAGCACAGATACGCAGTATTTT.

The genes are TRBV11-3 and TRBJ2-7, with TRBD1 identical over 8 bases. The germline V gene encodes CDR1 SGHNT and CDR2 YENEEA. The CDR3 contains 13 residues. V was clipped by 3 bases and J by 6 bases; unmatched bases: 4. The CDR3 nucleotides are TGTGCCAGCAGCTTCGGACAGGGAGGCGAGCAGTACTTC. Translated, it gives CASSFGQGGEQYF.

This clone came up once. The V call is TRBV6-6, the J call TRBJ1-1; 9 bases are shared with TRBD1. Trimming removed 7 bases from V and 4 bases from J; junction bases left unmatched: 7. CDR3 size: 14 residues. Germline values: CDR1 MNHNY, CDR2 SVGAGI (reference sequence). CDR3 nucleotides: TGTGCCAGCATCAACCGGGACAGGGCCACTGAAGCTTTCTTT. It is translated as CASINRDRATEAFF.

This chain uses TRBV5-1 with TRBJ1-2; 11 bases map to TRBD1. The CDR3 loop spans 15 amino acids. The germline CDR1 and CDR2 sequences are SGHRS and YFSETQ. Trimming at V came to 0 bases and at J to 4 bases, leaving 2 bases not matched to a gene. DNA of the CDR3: TGCGCCAGCAGCTTGGGGACAGGGGGCGGCTATGGCTACACCTTC. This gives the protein CASSLGTGGGYGYTF.